This TCR beta chain stems from a study of blood T cell repertoires in COVID-19 (dated by TCRdb to 2019 to 2021). With respect to the entire study: Samples from collaborators originated in the United States, Italy and Spain and spanned both the acute and convalescent phases of COVID-19. The material from the prospective study consisted of cDNA or gDNA derived from T cells, B-cell-depleted T cells, or PBMCs. The dataset comprised deeply sampled blood TCRbeta repertoires from subjects exposed to, actively infected with, or recovered from COVID-19. A freely available public database, intended as a resource for researchers studying the immune response to SARS-CoV-2, is where the repertoires were released. Samples were obtained from the ongoing ImmuneRACE study (first 160 participants) and from over 1,000 subjects provided by 6 global collaborators. A de-identified subject ID, COVID-19 status, age in years and sex were almost always included in the sample metadata. Where available, HLA class I and class II types were obtained from metadata supplied by the sample provider rather than from assay-based typing.

Results and caveats for the whole study, not just this receptor: Clinical and demographic metadata were provided uncurated, with the amount varying by source and participant.

Each collaborating institution followed its own protocols to collect whole blood in K2EDTA tubes. Collaborator samples were shipped for TCRbeta analysis as frozen whole blood, isolated PBMCs, or DNA extracted from either sample type. Concerning this clone itself: This clone's antigen is unknown. Base quality data are lacking; no much larger clone is found one base away.

In the germline V gene, CDR1 corresponds to LGHNA and CDR2 to YSLEER. The CDR3 spans 16 residues, from the cysteine through the phenylalanine. The retained sequence is limited to the CDR3, 48 bases, with the frame set at the first base. V has 0 bases trimmed and J has 10 bases trimmed; junction bases matching no gene number 10. TCRbeta CDR3 regions were amplified from genomic DNA using the immunoSEQ Assay, a bias-controlled multiplex PCR. Concerning the study's data processing: The number of nucleated cells in each sample was estimated by amplification of reference gene primers within the assay. To quantify the absolute abundance of each unique TCRbeta CDR3 rearrangement, sequence reads were collapsed and filtered. For each sample, productive Simpson clonality was calculated by taking the square root of Simpson's diversity index across productive rearrangements. TCRdb's version of the immuneACCESS table is confined to in-frame rearrangements and falls short of the full clone set. An unresolved V gene accounts for under half of the shortfall where checked; the remainder is of unknown origin. V, J and clone size reflect that table, while D and trimming were determined from the DNA. The sample table holds around 320,000 clones, of which roughly 90% were seen once. In total, the top ten clones hold roughly 2.3% of the sample.

Recombination linked TRBV4-3 to TRBJ2-1; the junction holds 9 bases that match TRBD2. The source is a man younger than 35 with active or convalescent COVID-19. The sample was peripheral blood. The CDR3 region: CASSQDWASGDREQFF. The base sequence is TGCGCCAGCAGCCAAGATTGGGCTAGCGGGGACCGAGAGCAGTTCTTC.